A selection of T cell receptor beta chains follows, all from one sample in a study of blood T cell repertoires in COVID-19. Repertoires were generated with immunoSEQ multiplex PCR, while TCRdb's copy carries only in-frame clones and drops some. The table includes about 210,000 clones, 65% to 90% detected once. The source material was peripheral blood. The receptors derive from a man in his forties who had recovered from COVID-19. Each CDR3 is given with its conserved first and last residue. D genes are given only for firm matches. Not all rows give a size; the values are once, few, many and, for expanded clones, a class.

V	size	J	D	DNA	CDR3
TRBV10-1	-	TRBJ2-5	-	TGCGCCAGCAGCCCAACAGTCCTCGGGACCCAGTACTTC	CASSPTVLGTQYF
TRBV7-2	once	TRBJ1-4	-	TGTGCCAGCAGCTTAGATAGGCGGGGGGGAAAACTGTTTTTT	CASSLDRRGGKLFF
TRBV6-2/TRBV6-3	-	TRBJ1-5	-	TGTGCCAGCAGTTATCAAACGGGAGCGTGGGGCAATCAGCCCCAGCATTTT	CASSYQTGAWGNQPQHF
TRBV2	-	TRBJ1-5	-	TGTGCCAGCAAGGACAGTACTAGCAATCAGCCCCAGCATTTT	CASKDSTSNQPQHF
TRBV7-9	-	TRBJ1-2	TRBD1	TGTGCCAGCACCGAACAGTGGACAGGGTCTAATTATGGCTACACCTTC	CASTEQWTGSNYGYTF
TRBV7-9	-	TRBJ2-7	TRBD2	TGTGCCAGCAGCTTAGAACGGGAGGACAACGAGCAGTACTTC	CASSLEREDNEQYF
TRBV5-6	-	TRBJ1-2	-	TGTGCCAGCAGCTTGGCCCGGTATGGCTACACCTTC	CASSLARYGYTF
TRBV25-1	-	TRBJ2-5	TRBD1	TGTGCCAGCGGCCGGGACAGGGGGGACGGTGAGACCCAGTACTTC	CASGRDRGDGETQYF
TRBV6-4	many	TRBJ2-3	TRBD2	TGTGCCAGCAGTGACGGTGCGGGGGGCACAGATACGCAGTATTTT	CASSDGAGGTDTQYF
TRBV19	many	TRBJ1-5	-	TGTGCCAGTAGTATAGTACCAGGGAGCAATCAGCCCCAGCATTTT	CASSIVPGSNQPQHF
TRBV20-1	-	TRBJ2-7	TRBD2	TGCAGTGCTAGTAACCCGCGGGAGGGCATTGGGCAGTACTTC	CSASNPREGIGQYF
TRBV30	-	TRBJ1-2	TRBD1	TGTGCCTGGAGGGGACAGGATGGCTACACCTTC	CAWRGQDGYTF
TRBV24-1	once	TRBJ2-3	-	TGTGCCACCAGTGACCCCATGGAGGGGTCAGATACGCAGTATTTT	CATSDPMEGSDTQYF
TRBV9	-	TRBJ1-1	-	TGTGCCAGCAGCCTAGCTCCGACGGGGACTGAAGCTTTCTTT	CASSLAPTGTEAFF
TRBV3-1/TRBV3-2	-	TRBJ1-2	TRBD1	TGTGCCAGCAGCCATCGGGACAGGGAAGGATATGGCTACACCTTC	CASSHRDREGYGYTF
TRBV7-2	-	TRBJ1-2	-	TGTGCCAGCAGCTTAGGTAACAGCCGGAACTATGGCTACACCTTC	CASSLGNSRNYGYTF
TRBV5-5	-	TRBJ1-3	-	TGTGCCAGCAGCCTGTATTCGACAGTCTCTGGAAACACCATATATTTT	CASSLYSTVSGNTIYF
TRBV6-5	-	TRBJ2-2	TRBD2	TGTGCCAGCACCGTTAGCGGGGGGCTCCAGCTGTTTTTT	CASTVSGGLQLFF
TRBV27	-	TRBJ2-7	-	TGTGCCAGCAGTCCTCGGAGAGCCTACGAGCAGTACTTC	CASSPRRAYEQYF
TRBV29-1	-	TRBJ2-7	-	TGCAGCGTTGAAGCTCCAGTTCCCTACGAGCAGTACTTC	CSVEAPVPYEQYF
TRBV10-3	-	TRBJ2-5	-	TGTGCCATCAGTGGCGCGGAAAAAGAGACCCAGTACTTC	CAISGAEKETQYF
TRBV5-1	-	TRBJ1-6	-	TGCGCCAGCAGCTTGGCAGGGTTGGGTTCACCCCTCCACTTT	CASSLAGLGSPLHF
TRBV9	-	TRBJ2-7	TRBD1	TGTGCCAGCAGCTCAGACCGGGACAGACTGTACTTC	CASSSDRDRLYF
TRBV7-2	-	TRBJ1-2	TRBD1	TGTGCCAGCAGCTACGGGACAGAACTCTATGGCTACACCTTC	CASSYGTELYGYTF
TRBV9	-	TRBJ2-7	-	TGTGCCAGCAGCCGTAGTAGACACAACGAGCAGTACTTC	CASSRSRHNEQYF
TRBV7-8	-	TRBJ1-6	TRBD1	TGTGCCAGCAGCTATCATCGACAGGGTGGTAATTCACCCCTCCACTTT	CASSYHRQGGNSPLHF
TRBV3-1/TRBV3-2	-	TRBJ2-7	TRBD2	TGTGCCAGCAGCCCCCGTTGGGCTAGCGGGATAAAGAGCTCCTACGAGCAGTACTTC	CASSPRWASGIKSSYEQYF
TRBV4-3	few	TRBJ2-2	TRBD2	TGCGCCAGCAGCCAAGATGGACTAGCGGGGACCGGGGAGCTGTTTTTT	CASSQDGLAGTGELFF
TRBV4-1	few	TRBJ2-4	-	TGCGCCAGCAGCCTGTCCAGAGGCCAAAACATTCAGTACTTC	CASSLSRGQNIQYF
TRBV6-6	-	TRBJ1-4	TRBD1	TGTGCCAGCAGTCCGGGACAGGGGGTAATTAATGAAAAACTGTTTTTT	CASSPGQGVINEKLFF
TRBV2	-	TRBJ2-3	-	TGTGCCAGCAGTCCTAGCGCCTACACAGATACGCAGTATTTT	CASSPSAYTDTQYF
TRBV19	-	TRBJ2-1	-	TGTGCCAGTAGTATATCGAGGAGGGGGCGCCTGTTCTTC	CASSISRRGRLFF
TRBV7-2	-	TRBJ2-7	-	TGTGCCAGCAGCTTAGTGAGCTCCTACGAGCAGTACTTC	CASSLVSSYEQYF
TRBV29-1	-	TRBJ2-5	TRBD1	TGCAGCGTGACAGGGGGTCTGGGAGAGACCCAGTACTTC	CSVTGGLGETQYF
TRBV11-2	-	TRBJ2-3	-	TGTGCCAGCAGCTTAATCTTAGATACGCAGTATTTT	CASSLILDTQYF
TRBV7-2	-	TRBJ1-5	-	TGTGCCAGCAGCCTAAAGGCGGGGGGCAATCAGCCCCAGCATTTT	CASSLKAGGNQPQHF
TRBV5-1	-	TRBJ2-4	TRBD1	TGCGCCAGCAGCTTGGGGACAGGGGCTAGAGCCAAAAACATTCAGTACTTC	CASSLGTGARAKNIQYF
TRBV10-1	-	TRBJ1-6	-	TGCGCCAGCCCAAGACAGCGCCTGAGCTCCTATAATTCACCCCTCCACTTT	CASPRQRLSSYNSPLHF
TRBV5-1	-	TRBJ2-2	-	TGCGCCAGCAGCGAGACAGGGAACACCGGGGAGCTGTTTTTT	CASSETGNTGELFF
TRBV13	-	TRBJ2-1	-	TGTGCCAGCAGCCCCCCTCGGGGGTTTGGGGACAATGAGCAGTTCTTC	CASSPPRGFGDNEQFF
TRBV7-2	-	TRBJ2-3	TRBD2	TGTGCCAGCAGCTCCCTGGGGGGGAAAGATACGCAGTATTTT	CASSSLGGKDTQYF
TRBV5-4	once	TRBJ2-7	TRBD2	TGTGCCAGCAGCTTGGACGCGGGGGTTGGCTACGAGCAGTACTTC	CASSLDAGVGYEQYF
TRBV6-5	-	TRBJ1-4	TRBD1	TGTGCCAGCAGTCCTCCGGGACAGGTGAATGAAAAACTGTTTTTT	CASSPPGQVNEKLFF
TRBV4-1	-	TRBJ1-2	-	TGCGCCAGCAGCCCCCGGGGAGCTACTAATGGCTACACCTTC	CASSPRGATNGYTF
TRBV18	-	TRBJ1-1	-	TGTGCCAGCTCACCACCGTCAAGGGGAGAGAGGGGGACTGAAGCTTTCTTT	CASSPPSRGERGTEAFF
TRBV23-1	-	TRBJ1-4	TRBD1	TGCGCCAGCAGCCTACCGGGACAGGGGGGAACTAATGAAAAACTGTTTTTT	CASSLPGQGGTNEKLFF
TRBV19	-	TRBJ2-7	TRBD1	TGTGCCAGTAGTCCCAGGACAGGTCACCACGAGCAGTACTTC	CASSPRTGHHEQYF
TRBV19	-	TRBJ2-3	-	TGTGCCAGTAGTTTCCAGAGGAGCACAGATACGCAGTATTTT	CASSFQRSTDTQYF
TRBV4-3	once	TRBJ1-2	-	TGCGCCAGCAGCCAAGAAATGCGACAGAACTATGGCTACACCTTC	CASSQEMRQNYGYTF
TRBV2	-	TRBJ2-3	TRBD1	TGTGCCAGCAGTGAACTCCAGGGGGCATGGGATACGCAGTATTTT	CASSELQGAWDTQYF
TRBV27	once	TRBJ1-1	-	TGTGCCAGCAGTTTAGGGAGAATGAACACTGAAGCTTTCTTT	CASSLGRMNTEAFF
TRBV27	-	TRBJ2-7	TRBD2	TGTGCCAGCAGTTTATCTAGCGGGGGACCATATCAGTACTTC	CASSLSSGGPYQYF